This TCR beta chain was sequenced during a study of cytomegalovirus exposure and HLA in healthy donors. At the level of the study: Caucasian-associated ancestry cluster membership applied to over 80% of about 370 genotyped donors.

Study-level findings and limits: The study recorded over 150 TCR beta chains that were cytomegalovirus-associated. The analysis excluded some indistinguishable V segments, including TRBV6-2 and TRBV6-3.

The CDR3 covers 13 residues. The junction had 2 bases not matched to a gene; V was cut back by 6 bases and J by 5 bases. Germline-derived CDR1 and CDR2 are MNHNS and SASEGT. Remarks on this clone: Its specificity is not known.

In the PCR, 60 Vbeta and 13 Jbeta primers were used. Profiling relied on immunoSEQ multiplex PCR, and the TCRdb table lists in-frame clones only, not all of them. This sample yields more than 95,000 clones, of which about three quarters are seen a single time; roughly 6% belongs to the top ten. Material: PBMCs. This chain connects TRBV6-1 to TRBJ1-5, with 9 bases identical to TRBD1. The receptor's source is a woman aged 40 to 50 in good health and CMV-seronegative. CDR3 amino acids: CASSGQGHQPQHF. The CDR3 nucleotides read TGTGCCAGCAGCGGACAGGGGCATCAGCCCCAGCATTTT.